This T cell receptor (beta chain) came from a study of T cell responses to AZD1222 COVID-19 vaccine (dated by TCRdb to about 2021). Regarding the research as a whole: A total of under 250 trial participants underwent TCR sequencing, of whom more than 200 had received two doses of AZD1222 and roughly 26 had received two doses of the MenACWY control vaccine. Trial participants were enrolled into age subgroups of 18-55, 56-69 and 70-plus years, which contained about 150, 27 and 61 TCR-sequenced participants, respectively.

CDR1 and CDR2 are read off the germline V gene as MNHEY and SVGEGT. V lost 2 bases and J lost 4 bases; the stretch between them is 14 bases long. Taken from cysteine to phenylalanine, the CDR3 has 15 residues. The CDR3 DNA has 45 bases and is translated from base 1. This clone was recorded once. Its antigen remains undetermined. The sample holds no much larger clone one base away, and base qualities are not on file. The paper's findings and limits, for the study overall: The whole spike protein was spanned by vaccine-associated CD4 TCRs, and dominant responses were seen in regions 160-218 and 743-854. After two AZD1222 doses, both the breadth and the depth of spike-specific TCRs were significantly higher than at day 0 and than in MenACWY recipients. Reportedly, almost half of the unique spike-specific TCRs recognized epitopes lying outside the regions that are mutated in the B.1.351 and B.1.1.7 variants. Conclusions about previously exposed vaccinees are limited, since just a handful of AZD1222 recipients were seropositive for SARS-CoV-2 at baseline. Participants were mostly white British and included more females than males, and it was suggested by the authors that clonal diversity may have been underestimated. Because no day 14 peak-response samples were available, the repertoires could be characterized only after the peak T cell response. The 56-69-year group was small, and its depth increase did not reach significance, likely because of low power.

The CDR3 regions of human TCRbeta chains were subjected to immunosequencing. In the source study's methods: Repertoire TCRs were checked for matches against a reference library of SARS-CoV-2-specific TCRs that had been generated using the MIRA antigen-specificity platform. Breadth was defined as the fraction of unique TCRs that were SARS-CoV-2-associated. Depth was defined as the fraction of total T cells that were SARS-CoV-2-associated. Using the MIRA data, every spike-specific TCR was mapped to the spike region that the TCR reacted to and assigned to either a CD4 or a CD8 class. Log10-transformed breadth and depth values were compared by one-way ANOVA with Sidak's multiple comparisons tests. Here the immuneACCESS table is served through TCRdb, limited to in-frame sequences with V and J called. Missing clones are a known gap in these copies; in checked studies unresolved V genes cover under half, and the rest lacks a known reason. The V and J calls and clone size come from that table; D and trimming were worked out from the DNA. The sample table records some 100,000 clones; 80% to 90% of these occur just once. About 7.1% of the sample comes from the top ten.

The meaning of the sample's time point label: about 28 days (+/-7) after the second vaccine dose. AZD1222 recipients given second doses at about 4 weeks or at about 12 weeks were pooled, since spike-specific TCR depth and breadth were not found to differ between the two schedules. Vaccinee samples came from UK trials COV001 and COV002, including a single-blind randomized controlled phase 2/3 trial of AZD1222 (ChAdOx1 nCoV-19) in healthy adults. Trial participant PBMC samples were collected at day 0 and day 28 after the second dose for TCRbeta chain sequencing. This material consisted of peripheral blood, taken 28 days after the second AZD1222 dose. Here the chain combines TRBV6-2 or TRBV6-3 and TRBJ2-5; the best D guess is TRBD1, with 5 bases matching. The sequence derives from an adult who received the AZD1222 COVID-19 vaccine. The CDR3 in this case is CASSYPQGGAETQYF. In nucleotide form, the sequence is TGTGCCAGCAGTTACCCCCAGGGCGGTGCAGAGACCCAGTACTTC.